This T cell receptor beta chain derives from a study of T cell responses to AZD1222 COVID-19 vaccine. Study results and caveats: None of the repertoires were sampled until the peak T cell response had passed. It should be noted that donors were predominantly white British and more often female, and clonal diversity was possibly underestimated.

Assay used: immunoSEQ multiplex PCR; TCRdb lists only in-frame clones, some missing. Of over 150,000 clones listed, 70% to 90% are singletons. To note about this clone: Its antigen is unidentified.

The V segment lost 5 bases and the J segment 0 bases; nucleotides outside the gene matches: 11. Per germline, CDR1 MNHNY and CDR2 SVGAGI (reference sequence). This CDR3 has 17 amino acids. The chain links TRBV6-6 to TRBJ1-1, with 8 bases lining up with TRBD1. The material was peripheral blood, obtained 28 days after the second AZD1222 dose. The clonotype originates from an adult who received the AZD1222 COVID-19 vaccine. CDR3 DNA sequence: TGTGCCAGCAGTCGATCTTGGGGACAGGAACTGAACACTGAAGCTTTCTTT. This gives the protein CASSRSWGQELNTEAFF.